A selection of T cell receptor beta chains follows, all from one sample in a study of blood T cell repertoires in COVID-19. Data came from immunoSEQ multiplex PCR; TCRdb stores just in-frame clones and leaves some out. The sample shows tens of thousands of clones, around 90% of them seen only once. Sequenced sample: peripheral blood. These receptors were taken from a man aged 80 or over with acute or convalescent COVID-19. The CDR3 runs from the conserved cysteine through the conserved F or W. Fields, in order: CDR3 protein, V gene, J gene.

cdr3_aa: CASRSTGGANQPQHF
v_call: TRBV10-2
j_call: TRBJ1-5

cdr3_aa: CASSVDIREQFF
v_call: TRBV2
j_call: TRBJ2-1

cdr3_aa: CASSEFRGEQFF
v_call: TRBV2
j_call: TRBJ2-1

cdr3_aa: CASSPDRSYGYTF
v_call: TRBV5-1
j_call: TRBJ1-2

cdr3_aa: CASSLEGHSTDTQYF
v_call: TRBV7-8
j_call: TRBJ2-3

cdr3_aa: CASSLGLGGQETQYF
v_call: TRBV5-4
j_call: TRBJ2-5

cdr3_aa: CASSPQGNRGYGYTF
v_call: TRBV2
j_call: TRBJ1-2

cdr3_aa: CASSQAGTNTGELFF
v_call: TRBV3-1/TRBV3-2
j_call: TRBJ2-2

cdr3_aa: CASSQAWGQGAGGYTF
v_call: TRBV3-1/TRBV3-2
j_call: TRBJ1-2

cdr3_aa: CASSIGGGRAFF
v_call: TRBV19
j_call: TRBJ1-1

cdr3_aa: CASRQSWTGAYEQYF
v_call: TRBV4-2
j_call: TRBJ2-7

cdr3_aa: CASSPSGGRSSYNEQFF
v_call: TRBV5-1
j_call: TRBJ2-1

cdr3_aa: CASSPMRRASGRTDTQYF
v_call: TRBV7-7
j_call: TRBJ2-3

cdr3_aa: CSGRGTGNTEAFF
v_call: TRBV29-1
j_call: TRBJ1-1

cdr3_aa: CASSVDARDTEAFF
v_call: TRBV9
j_call: TRBJ1-1

cdr3_aa: CASSATGVNTEAFF
v_call: TRBV5-6
j_call: TRBJ1-1

cdr3_aa: CAAFRRQPFISTDTQYF
v_call: TRBV28
j_call: TRBJ2-3

cdr3_aa: CASSFQGNTEAFF
v_call: TRBV7-3
j_call: TRBJ1-1

cdr3_aa: CAWSVIRTAVYSSYNSPLHF
v_call: TRBV30
j_call: TRBJ1-6

cdr3_aa: CASSLVGQGAGNTIYF
v_call: TRBV5-1
j_call: TRBJ1-3

cdr3_aa: CASSVSLLAGVPDTQYF
v_call: TRBV9
j_call: TRBJ2-3

cdr3_aa: CASSIRVSVNSGELFF
v_call: TRBV19
j_call: TRBJ2-2

cdr3_aa: CASSYSWEDEQYF
v_call: TRBV6-5
j_call: TRBJ2-7

cdr3_aa: CASRSAGRYNEQFF
v_call: TRBV6-5
j_call: TRBJ2-1

cdr3_aa: CSVESGVETQYF
v_call: TRBV29-1
j_call: TRBJ2-5

cdr3_aa: CASSQGGLLNTGELFF
v_call: TRBV14
j_call: TRBJ2-2

cdr3_aa: CASSQVGQGVYNEQFF
v_call: TRBV3-1/TRBV3-2
j_call: TRBJ2-1

cdr3_aa: CASREGQPTNEKLFF
v_call: TRBV2
j_call: TRBJ1-4

cdr3_aa: CASRQRTGGSYEQYF
v_call: TRBV3-1/TRBV3-2
j_call: TRBJ2-7

cdr3_aa: CASSQAGAGTIYGYTF
v_call: TRBV4-2
j_call: TRBJ1-2

cdr3_aa: CASRPRTGRSVSEQFF
v_call: TRBV5-1
j_call: TRBJ2-1

cdr3_aa: CASSAGQGTRYTF
v_call: TRBV6-5
j_call: TRBJ1-2

cdr3_aa: CASSYNSLINYGYTF
v_call: TRBV6-5
j_call: TRBJ1-2

cdr3_aa: CASSLTGGQETQYF
v_call: TRBV5-1
j_call: TRBJ2-5

cdr3_aa: CASSGGVRTEAFF
v_call: TRBV10-2
j_call: TRBJ1-1

cdr3_aa: CASRDTGYTEAFF
v_call: TRBV28
j_call: TRBJ1-1

cdr3_aa: CASSPTGYEQFF
v_call: TRBV7-9
j_call: TRBJ2-1

cdr3_aa: CASRKGGVADTQYF
v_call: TRBV28
j_call: TRBJ2-3

cdr3_aa: CASSTGLAGEPLREQFF
v_call: TRBV5-1
j_call: TRBJ2-1

cdr3_aa: CASSSPDRVHQPQHF
v_call: TRBV6-2/TRBV6-3
j_call: TRBJ1-5

cdr3_aa: CASSLDTTGNYTF
v_call: TRBV7-9
j_call: TRBJ1-2

cdr3_aa: CAWSELGGRYGSKITYEQYF
v_call: TRBV30
j_call: TRBJ2-7

cdr3_aa: CSASPPGTGVLETQYF
v_call: TRBV20-1
j_call: TRBJ2-5

cdr3_aa: CASSLFGQSYGYTF
v_call: TRBV28
j_call: TRBJ1-2